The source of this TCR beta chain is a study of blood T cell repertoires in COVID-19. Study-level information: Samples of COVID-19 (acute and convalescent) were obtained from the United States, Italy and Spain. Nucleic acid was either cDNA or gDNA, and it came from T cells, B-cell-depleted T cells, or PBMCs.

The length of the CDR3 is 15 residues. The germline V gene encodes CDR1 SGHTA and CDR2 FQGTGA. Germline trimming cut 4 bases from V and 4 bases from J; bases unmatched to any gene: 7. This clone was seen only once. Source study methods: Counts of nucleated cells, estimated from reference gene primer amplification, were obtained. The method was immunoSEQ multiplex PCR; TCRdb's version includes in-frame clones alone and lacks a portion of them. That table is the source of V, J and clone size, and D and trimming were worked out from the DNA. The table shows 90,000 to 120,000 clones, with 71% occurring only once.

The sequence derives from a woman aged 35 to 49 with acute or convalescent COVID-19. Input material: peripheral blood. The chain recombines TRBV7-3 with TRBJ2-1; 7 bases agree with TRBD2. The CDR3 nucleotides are TGTGCCAGCAGCTCGGGGAGGGGATCATACAATGAGCAGTTCTTC. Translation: CASSSGRGSYNEQFF.